A selection of T cell receptor beta chains follows, all from one sample in a study of blood T cell repertoires in COVID-19. TCRdb keeps only in-frame clones here, not all; method: immunoSEQ multiplex PCR. This sample has roughly 320,000 clones, with 65% to 90% found just once. Input material: PBMCs or T cells enriched from blood (not recorded which). Receptor source: a man aged 30-40 years who had recovered from COVID-19. CDR3s leave out the opening cysteine and the closing phenylalanine or tryptophan. A D gene is named only where the DNA matches it firmly.

j_call: TRBJ2-7
cdr3_length: 12
v_call: TRBV28
d_call: TRBD2
cdr3_aa: ASSLLRGGYEQY

j_call: TRBJ1-1
cdr3_length: 10
v_call: TRBV28
d_call: -
cdr3_aa: ASSLYPDEAF

j_call: TRBJ2-5
cdr3_length: 10
v_call: TRBV12-3/TRBV12-4
d_call: -
cdr3_aa: ASREAGETQY

j_call: TRBJ2-7
cdr3_length: 14
v_call: TRBV6-4
d_call: TRBD2
cdr3_aa: ASSDRGGGGGYEQY

j_call: TRBJ2-7
cdr3_length: 13
v_call: TRBV5-1
d_call: TRBD1
cdr3_aa: ASSLVSGGAGEQY

j_call: TRBJ2-7
cdr3_length: 14
v_call: TRBV3-1/TRBV3-2
d_call: TRBD2
cdr3_aa: ASSPFSGKGYYEQY

j_call: TRBJ2-3
cdr3_length: 16
v_call: TRBV4-2
d_call: -
cdr3_aa: ASSQVRGGSLSTDTQY

j_call: TRBJ1-6
cdr3_length: 15
v_call: TRBV7-2
d_call: -
cdr3_aa: ASSLDFAALRNSPLH

j_call: TRBJ2-3
cdr3_length: 13
v_call: TRBV18
d_call: TRBD1
cdr3_aa: ASSPGTGGPDTQY

j_call: TRBJ2-7
cdr3_length: 13
v_call: TRBV18
d_call: TRBD2
cdr3_aa: ASCTAGGCLYEQY

j_call: TRBJ2-2
cdr3_length: 17
v_call: TRBV4-1
d_call: TRBD1
cdr3_aa: ASSQDRTGSGANTGELF

j_call: TRBJ1-1
cdr3_length: 16
v_call: TRBV2
d_call: -
cdr3_aa: ASSEPDESPTENTEAF

j_call: TRBJ1-5
cdr3_length: 11
v_call: TRBV6-5
d_call: -
cdr3_aa: ASSGFSNQPQH

j_call: TRBJ2-7
cdr3_length: 12
v_call: TRBV3-1/TRBV3-2
d_call: -
cdr3_aa: ASSQETNSYEQY

j_call: TRBJ2-7
cdr3_length: 13
v_call: TRBV9
d_call: TRBD1
cdr3_aa: ASSVGGTGGYEQY

j_call: TRBJ1-6
cdr3_length: 13
v_call: TRBV18
d_call: TRBD1
cdr3_aa: ASSLQGDYNSPLH